Listed here are 27 T cell receptor beta chains from one sample, sequenced in a study of blood T cell repertoires in COVID-19. Clones were sequenced by immunoSEQ multiplex PCR, and TCRdb holds only the in-frame ones, with some missing. The data show 45,000 to 70,000 clones, approximately 80% seen once. The sample was peripheral blood. These TCRs come from a man between 60 and 70 years old with acute or convalescent COVID-19.

This clone was picked up a small number of times. This chain connects TRBV7-8 to TRBJ1-1, with 8 positions matching TRBD1. This CDR3 has 14 residues. V lost 5 bases to trimming and J lost 5 bases; unmatched junction nucleotides: 7. CDR1 SGHVS and CDR2 FQNEAQ come from the germline V gene. The CDR3 loop is CASSVTGGVTEAFF. CDR3 nucleotide sequence: TGTGCCAGCAGCGTAACAGGGGGTGTTACTGAAGCTTTCTTT.

CDR3 sequence reads: CASSQSPPASGGDRYNEQFF. CDR3 nucleotides: TGTGCCAGCAGCCAAAGCCCCCCCGCCAGCGGGGGGGACCGATACAATGAGCAGTTCTTC. The chain couples TRBV4-2 to TRBJ2-1; 10 bases match TRBD2. Trimming removed 2 bases from V and 4 bases from J; junction bases left unmatched: 17. CDR3 length equals 20 residues. Germline lookup yields CDR1 LGHNA and CDR2 YNFKEQ.

The chain has TRBV2 and TRBJ1-4; D gene ambiguous. Trimming removed 0 bases at V and 8 bases at J, with 16 bases between. The CDR3 covers 16 residues. Germline CDR1 SNHLY, CDR2 FYNNEI. CDR3 DNA sequence: TGTGCCAGCAGTGAAGCGCTAGTGAGTGTCAAGGAAAAACTGTTTTTT. It yields the protein CASSEALVSVKEKLFF.

The chain employs TRBV29-1 and TRBJ2-2; TRBD1 matches 8 bases. The CDR3 runs to 13 residues. Germline values: CDR1 SQVTM, CDR2 ANQGSEA. Written as DNA, the CDR3 is TGCGCCTGCCGGGCAGGGGGCGTCGGGGAGCTGTTTTTT. Encoded protein: CACRAGGVGELFF.

The gene calls are TRBV7-3 and TRBJ2-2; D remains ambiguous. The CDR3 totals 15 residues. Trimming removed 5 bases from V and 4 bases from J, with 14 bases in between. CDR1 is SGHTA and CDR2 is FQGTGA in the germline V gene. The CDR3 coding sequence is TGTGCCAGCAGCCTCACCGCAATCGGCACCGGGGAGCTGTTTTTT. As protein: CASSLTAIGTGELFF.

The chain is built from TRBV27 and TRBJ1-4; 8 nucleotides line up with TRBD1. This CDR3 region has 16 residues. CDR1 MNHEY and CDR2 SMNVEV come from the germline V gene (reference sequence). With V trimmed by 2 bases and J by 7 bases, 9 bases remained unmatched. CDR3 DNA sequence: TGTGCCAGCAGTTTAGGCCCCCCGGACAGGGTTGAAAAACTGTTTTTT. This gives the protein CASSLGPPDRVEKLFF.

The chain combines TRBV12-3 or TRBV12-4 with TRBJ1-2, with 7 bases lining up with TRBD1. The CDR3 consists of 13 residues. V lost 6 bases, J lost 4 bases, and 5 bases stayed unmatched. The CDR3 sequence is CASSLDRVYGYTF. As DNA, the CDR3 is TGTGCCAGCAGCCTAGACAGGGTCTATGGCTACACCTTC.

This clone is a singleton in its sample. V usage is TRBV10-3 and J usage is TRBJ2-7; 8 bases align to TRBD2. Germline lookup yields CDR1 ENHRY and CDR2 SYGVKD. The CDR3 covers 14 residues. V shed 2 bases, J shed 3 bases, and the junction held 3 bases outside the gene matches. The CDR3 spells CAISERSGVYEQYF. The CDR3 region has the DNA TGTGCCATCAGTGAGCGTAGCGGGGTCTACGAGCAGTACTTC.

The sample holds one count of this clone. V is TRBV29-1 and J is TRBJ1-1; D unresolved. The CDR3 has 14 residues. The V gene's germline CDR1 is SQVTM and CDR2 ANQGSEA. Trimming stripped 4 bases from V and 2 bases from J, with 14 bases between. CDR3 protein: CSVVFRGGNTEAFF. In DNA form, the CDR3 reads TGCAGCGTTGTTTTTCGGGGAGGAAACACTGAAGCTTTCTTT.

V and J are TRBV28 and TRBJ1-4; D gene uncertain. From germline, CDR1 is MDHEN and CDR2 SYDVKM. V gave up 11 bases and J gave up 4 bases, with 14 bases separating them. The CDR3 has 13 residues. As DNA, the CDR3 is TGTGCCGGCCCAGCGACGGATAATGAAAAACTGTTTTTT. It codes for CAGPATDNEKLFF.

The table lists this clone with a few counts. V usage is TRBV19 and J usage is TRBJ1-1, with 7 bases matching TRBD1. This CDR3 spans 13 amino acids. V lost 6 bases to trimming and J lost 0 bases; unmatched junction nucleotides: 1. CDR1 LNHDA and CDR2 SQIVND come from the germline V gene (reference sequence). The chain's CDR3 is CASRDRMNTEAFF. Written as DNA, the CDR3 is TGTGCCAGTAGGGACAGGATGAACACTGAAGCTTTCTTT.

This chain uses TRBV11-2 with TRBJ2-1; 13 nucleotides align to TRBD2. CDR3 length: 16 residues. Germline values: CDR1 SGHAT, CDR2 FQNNGV. V lost 4 bases to trimming and J lost 8 bases; unmatched junction nucleotides: 8. The CDR3 nucleotides are TGTGCCAGCAGCTCCATAACTAGCGGGGGGGCTGATGAGCAGTTCTTC. Translation: CASSSITSGGADEQFF.

As to this clone: The same CDR3 arises from other DNA sequences in this sample as well. The chain uses TRBV11-3 and TRBJ1-3; TRBD1 matches at 8 bases. V lost 5 bases, J lost 2 bases, and 5 bases stayed unmatched. The germline CDR1 and CDR2 sequences are SGHNT and YENEEA. CDR3 length equals 15 residues. CDR3 DNA: TGTGCCAGCAGCCCAGGACAGGGACCTGGAAACACCATATATTTT. Encoded protein: CASSPGQGPGNTIYF.

The chain's CDR3 is CSIPRTEYNEQFF. As DNA, the CDR3 is TGCAGCATTCCGAGGACAGAATACAATGAGCAGTTCTTC. The J gene is TRBJ2-1, the V gene TRBV29-1, with a possible D match to TRBD1 (6 bases). The CDR3 consists of 13 residues. Germline assignment: CDR1 SQVTM and CDR2 ANQGSEA. V lost 8 bases to trimming and J lost 4 bases, with 15 bases between them.

This chain connects TRBV25-1 to TRBJ1-2; no clear D. CDR3 length equals 12 residues. CDR1 MGHDK and CDR2 SYGVNS come from the germline V gene. The V end lost 0 bases, the J end lost 4 bases, and 3 bases lay between the germline ends. CDR3 coding DNA: TGTGCCAGCAGTGAATATCGCTATGGCTACACCTTC. Amino acid sequence: CASSEYRYGYTF.

The gene calls are TRBV6-1 and TRBJ2-3; TRBD2 is a possible D gene (7 bases). CDR1 and CDR2 (germline): MNHNS, SASEGT. V lost 1 base, J lost 6 bases, and 17 bases lay in between. CDR3 length equals 16 residues. The CDR3 coding sequence is TGTGCCAGCAGTGAAGATCGAATCAGGGGAGGGGATACGCAGTATTTT. Protein sequence: CASSEDRIRGGDTQYF.

The rearrangement uses TRBV11-2 and TRBJ2-2; D is possibly TRBD2 (5 bases). The CDR3 covers 14 residues. Germline V gene lookup returns CDR1 SGHAT and CDR2 FQNNGV. The V gene lost 2 bases and the J gene lost 7 bases, with 11 bases spanning the gap. The CDR3, as DNA: TGTGCCAGCAGCTTAATTAGAGGGATCGGGGAGCTGTTTTTT. Translating it yields CASSLIRGIGELFF.

This chain joins TRBV10-3 and TRBJ1-1; D is unclear. Trimming stripped 7 bases from V and 3 bases from J, with 12 bases between. This CDR3 has 13 residues. CDR1 is ENHRY and CDR2 is SYGVKD in the germline V gene. In DNA, the CDR3 is TGTGCCATCACCCCGGGTGATTACACTGAAGCTTTCTTT. Amino acids: CAITPGDYTEAFF.

The rearrangement links TRBV6-5 to TRBJ1-5; a possible D gene is TRBD1 (5 bases). CDR3 length: 14 residues. Trimming removed 6 bases at V and 6 bases at J, with 15 bases between. Germline assignment: CDR1 MNHEY and CDR2 SVGAGI. Here the CDR3 reads CASSLGALGQPQHF. The CDR3 DNA reads as TGTGCCAGCAGCCTAGGGGCGCTGGGTCAGCCCCAGCATTTT.

This chain joins TRBV6-4 and TRBJ1-4, with TRBD1 identical over 7 bases. J lost 3 bases, V lost 5 bases, and 6 bases had no gene match. CDR1 MRHNA and CDR2 SNTAGT come from the germline V gene. There are 15 residues in the CDR3. For the CDR3, the DNA is TGTGCCAGCAGTCGCGCAGGGGGACCTAATGAAAAACTGTTTTTT. Translation: CASSRAGGPNEKLFF.

This clone was recorded once. The chain has TRBV10-3 and TRBJ2-7, with D perhaps TRBD1 (5 bases). Deletions cut 11 bases from V and 0 bases from J, with 17 bases between. This CDR3 spans 14 amino acids. CDR1 is ENHRY and CDR2 is SYGVKD in the germline V gene. For the CDR3, the DNA is TGTGCCCCCAGGGAAGGGCCTCTCTCCTACGAGCAGTACTTC. Residues: CAPREGPLSYEQYF.

The V gene is TRBV7-6, the J gene TRBJ2-7; possible D gene TRBD2, 5 bases. CDR1 is SGHVS and CDR2 is FNYEAQ in the germline V gene. The V end lost 2 bases, the J end lost 3 bases, and 8 bases lay between the germline ends. CDR3 length equals 13 residues. CDR3 region: CASSLNEGYEQYF. In DNA form, the CDR3 reads TGTGCCAGCAGCTTAAACGAGGGCTACGAGCAGTACTTC.

The chain carries TRBV29-1 and TRBJ1-1; TRBD1 aligns across 7 bases. Trimming at V came to 6 bases and at J to 4 bases, leaving 8 bases not matched to a gene. CDR3 length equals 13 residues. Germline V gene lookup returns CDR1 SQVTM and CDR2 ANQGSEA. This CDR3 is CSVHRTGGTEAFF. DNA for the CDR3: TGCAGCGTACACCGGACAGGAGGCACTGAAGCTTTCTTT.

V and J are TRBV11-2 and TRBJ2-7; TRBD2 is a possible D gene (6 bases). V was pared by 1 base and J by 3 bases, with 13 bases between. The V gene's germline CDR1 is SGHAT and CDR2 FQNNGV. The CDR3 length is 15 residues. The CDR3 loop is CASSLVGVEGYEQYF. CDR3 sequence (DNA): TGTGCCAGCAGCTTAGTAGGGGTGGAGGGCTACGAGCAGTACTTC.

The table lists this clone with a count of one. As DNA, the CDR3 is TGTGCCAGCAGCCAAGAACTAACTAGCACAGATACGCAGTATTTT. Amino acid sequence: CASSQELTSTDTQYF. This chain links TRBV3-1 (or the pseudogene TRBV3-2) with TRBJ2-3, with D unresolved. This CDR3 spans 15 amino acids. Germline CDR1 reads LGHDT; CDR2 reads YNNKEL (reference sequence). The V end was cut by 0 bases, the J end by 0 bases, with 7 bases between.

The chain employs TRBV6-5 and TRBJ2-4; the D gene is possibly TRBD1 (6 bases). CDR3 size: 15 residues. V was cut by 5 bases and J by 2 bases, with 13 bases left in between. Germline loops: CDR1 MNHEY, CDR2 SVGAGI. CDR3 DNA: TGTGCCAGCAGTCCAGGGGCTGGCACCAAAAACATTCAGTACTTC. It specifies CASSPGAGTKNIQYF.

The rearrangement links TRBV21-1 to TRBJ1-4; whether TRBD1, the table's D call, matches the DNA was not checked. TRBV21-1 is a known pseudogene. The CDR3 runs 16 residues. For the CDR3, the DNA is TGTGCCAGCAGCATACGACAGGACGCAACTAATGAAAAACTGTTTTTT. It translates to CASSIRQDATNEKLFF.